This T cell receptor (beta chain) came from a study of CD8 T cells in ankylosing spondylitis (dated by TCRdb to about 2017). The study in broad terms: To find TCR variants linked to disease, the study profiled T cell receptor beta repertoires in ankylosing spondylitis patients and healthy donors. The full study cohort was made up of under 30 ankylosing spondylitis patients and roughly 98 healthy donors. Peripheral blood was sampled, and synovial fluid was also collected from ankylosing spondylitis patients.

The germline V gene supplies CDR1 MNHEY and CDR2 SVGAGI. V drops 2 bases and J drops 7 bases, leaving 18 bases in between. CDR3 length: 16 amino acids, cysteine to phenylalanine. Only the CDR3 portion is preserved as DNA: 48 bases, with reading frame beginning at the first base. The sequencing machine was an Illumina HiSeq 2500. Quantitative 5'-RACE with molecular barcodes was the method used to prepare the TCR beta libraries. The study's own analysis went as follows. To identify disease-linked TCR variants, a new computational method was used, one built on a probabilistic model of VDJ rearrangement. The public reads were quality trimmed at Q25 with fastp and then assembled into clones with MiXCR by TCRdb, keeping productive beta chains. Merged by CDR3 protein, the rows form single entries marked with the most common genes and DNA. The V and J calls and clone size are TCRdb's, not the authors'. The table for this sample lists under 850,000 distinct CDR3 sequences; around 20% of them were counted only once. About 19% of the sample lies in the top ten.

This clonotype was counted a few times. Its antigen is not yet known. Qualities for individual bases were not recorded, and no much larger clone is one base off. Beyond this particular receptor, the publication reports: According to the report, matched synovial fluid samples from ankylosing spondylitis patients were significantly enriched for the disease-linked clones. Some motif variants were previously reported in synovial fluid and blood of reactive arthritis patients, suggesting common disease-initiation mechanisms. In peripheral blood, the disease-linked clones were found at relatively low frequencies and had a CD8+ phenotype. Blood from ankylosing spondylitis patients appeared to be characterized by a TCR beta motif made up of 8 or 9 highly homologous amino acid variants.

Source material: blood, either unsorted or a sorted T cell fraction (not recorded which). The clonotype originates from a male donor with ankylosing spondylitis. The V and J genes are TRBV6-5 and TRBJ2-1; a tentative D call is TRBD2 (7 bases match). CDR3 protein: CASSYPRGGLGNEQFF. The DNA sequence is TGTGCCAGCAGTTACCCGAGGGGGGGCCTCGGAAATGAGCAGTTCTTC.